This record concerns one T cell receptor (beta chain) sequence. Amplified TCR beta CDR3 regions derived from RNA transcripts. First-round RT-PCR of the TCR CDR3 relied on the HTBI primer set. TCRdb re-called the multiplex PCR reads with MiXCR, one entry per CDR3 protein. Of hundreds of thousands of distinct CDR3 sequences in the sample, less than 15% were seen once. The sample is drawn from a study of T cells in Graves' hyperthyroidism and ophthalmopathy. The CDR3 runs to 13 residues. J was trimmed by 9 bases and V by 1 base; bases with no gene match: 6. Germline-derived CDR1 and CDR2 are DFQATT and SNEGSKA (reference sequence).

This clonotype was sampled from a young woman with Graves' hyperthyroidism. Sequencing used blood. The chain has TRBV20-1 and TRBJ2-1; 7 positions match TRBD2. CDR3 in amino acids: CSARGLAPVEQFF. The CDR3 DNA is TGCAGTGCTAGAGGACTAGCCCCCGTTGAGCAGTTCTTC.